The text below deals with one TCR beta chain. V was pared by 5 bases and J by 7 bases, with 14 bases between. CDR3 length: 13 residues. CDR1 is MGHDK, CDR2 SYGVNS, per germline. This sample is drawn from a study of blood T cell repertoires in COVID-19. Profiling relied on immunoSEQ multiplex PCR, and the TCRdb table lists in-frame clones only, not all of them. Of 140,000 to 150,000 clones detected, approximately 89% appear once; the ten largest clones hold 1.5% to 2%. The clonotype originates from a woman between 50 and 59 years old with acute or convalescent COVID-19. The sequenced sample was peripheral blood. The chain uses TRBV25-1 and TRBJ1-1, with D maybe TRBD1 (6 bases). CDR3: CASSNRVGFEAFF. CDR3 in DNA: TGTGCCAGCAGTAACAGGGTCGGATTTGAAGCTTTCTTT. Filled out from reference TRBV25-1 and TRBJ1-1, the complete variable domain reads EADIYQTPRYLVIGTGKKITLECSQTMGHDKMYWYQQDPGMELHLIHYSYGVNSTEKGDLSSESTVSRIRTEHFPLTLESARPSHTSQYLCASSNRVGFEAFFGQGTRLTVV.